This TCR beta chain was obtained from a study of CD4+ T cells in melanoma. V was pared by 2 bases and J by 5 bases, with 21 bases between. The germline V gene has CDR1 ENHRY and CDR2 SYGVKD. This CDR3 contains 17 residues. TCRdb's copy holds only in-frame clones and misses some; the assay was immunoSEQ multiplex PCR. The data contain over 100,000 clones, over 80% of them singletons. The sample taken for sequencing was peripheral blood. This sequence was found in a human donor with melanoma. The chain combines TRBV10-3 with TRBJ1-1; D uncertain. CDR3 bases: TGTGCCATCAGTGAGCGACGGACTTATCCCGATGGGACTGAAGCTTTCTTT. Protein: CAISERRTYPDGTEAFF.